This T cell receptor beta chain was obtained from a study of T cells after yellow fever vaccination. The study's findings and limits: Weaker overall was a secondary response that nonetheless peaked faster, on day 5 versus 15.

V was clipped by 6 bases and J by 6 bases; unmatched bases: 6. Germline values: CDR1 DFQATT, CDR2 SNEGSKA (reference sequence). The CDR3 has 12 residues. This clonotype has only a few counts. Its cognate antigen is unknown. TCRdb ran MiXCR on the 5' RACE reads and lists one entry per CDR3 protein. The data show about 300,000 distinct CDR3 sequences, 3% to 4.5% seen once. The source was PBMCs, collected 5 days after the yellow fever booster vaccination. This chain joins TRBV20-1 and TRBJ1-2; 8 bases align to TRBD1. This TCR derives from a man aged 18 to 29 who received the YFV17D yellow fever vaccine. The CDR3 DNA follows: TGCAGTGCACACGGACAGGGCCATGGCTACACCTTC. Translation: CSAHGQGHGYTF.